The clone carrying this TCR beta chain showed up just a few times. The antigen is undetermined. This sample was taken from a study of cytomegalovirus exposure and HLA in healthy donors. Notes on the study in general: Cytomegalovirus association was listed for 164 TCR beta chains. Previous analysis showed most TCR beta V segments were productive about 90% or about 30% of the time. In a later analysis, TCR beta V- and J-gene trimming showed a link to a missense DCLRE1C variant.

Between the trimmed V and J ends, which lost 7 bases and 5 bases, there was a span of 8 bases. The CDR3 sequence is 11 residues long. Germline CDR1 and CDR2: MNHEY and SVGAGI. The PCR made use of 60 Vbeta and 13 Jbeta primers. Sequencing was performed with immunoSEQ multiplex PCR; in TCRdb, only in-frame clones are kept and a portion is missing. Among around 200,000 clones listed, roughly 87% were seen once. The J gene is TRBJ1-2, the V gene TRBV6-5; D uncertain. Sequenced: PBMCs. This clonotype originated in a man aged 45-65 years in good health and CMV-seronegative. As DNA, the CDR3 is TGTGCCAGCACCACGGGATATGGCTACACCTTC. It encodes CASTTGYGYTF.